A single sample gave rise to the 16 T cell receptor beta chains below, sequenced in a study of T cell responses to AZD1222 COVID-19 vaccine. Sequencing was performed with immunoSEQ multiplex PCR; in TCRdb, only in-frame clones are kept and a portion is missing. The sample shows about 140,000 clones, about 92% of them seen only once. This sample comprised peripheral blood, obtained 28 days after the second AZD1222 dose. The source of these receptors is an adult who received the AZD1222 COVID-19 vaccine.

This rearrangement joins TRBV6-5 to TRBJ2-1, with D hard to call. V was cut by 7 bases and J by 7 bases, with 14 bases left in between. The germline V gene has CDR1 MNHEY and CDR2 SVGAGI. The CDR3 has 13 amino acids. DNA for the CDR3: TGTGCCAGCACACGGCAGGTCGAGAATGAGCAGTTCTTC. It yields the protein CASTRQVENEQFF.

The CDR3 reads CASSYPPFNEKLFF. The CDR3 DNA sequence: TGTGCCAGCAGCTACCCCCCCTTTAATGAAAAACTGTTTTTT. This chain joins TRBV11-2 and TRBJ1-4; D gene unclear. V was shortened by 4 bases and J by 4 bases, with 10 bases between the two germline ends. CDR1 and CDR2 from the germline V gene are SGHAT and FQNNGV. This CDR3 is 14 amino acids long.

This chain joins TRBV6-1 and TRBJ1-3; 7 positions match TRBD1. In germline, CDR1 is MNHNS, CDR2 SASEGT. Trimming at V came to 4 bases and at J to 0 bases, leaving 6 bases not matched to a gene. The CDR3 loop spans 16 amino acids. CDR3 sequence: CASSASGQRSGNTIYF. The CDR3 DNA reads as TGTGCCAGCAGTGCTTCGGGACAGCGCTCTGGAAACACCATATATTTT.

The gene calls are TRBV7-2 and TRBJ1-4; D is ambiguous. The ends were cut back, 1 base at V and 3 bases at J, with 9 bases in the middle. The length of the CDR3 is 15 residues. CDR1 is SGHTA, CDR2 FQGNSA, per germline. CDR3 protein: CASSLVGGANEKLFF. For the CDR3, the DNA is TGTGCCAGCAGCTTAGTTGGCGGGGCTAATGAAAAACTGTTTTTT.

The rearrangement joins TRBV24-1 to TRBJ2-2; TRBD1 matches at 9 bases. The CDR3 has 14 residues. Trimming took 7 bases from V and 3 from J; bases not matched to a gene: 2. CDR1 is KGHDR and CDR2 is SFDVKD in the germline V gene. The CDR3 here is CATRRTGDTGELFF. CDR3 in DNA: TGTGCCACCAGGAGGACAGGGGACACCGGGGAGCTGTTTTTT.

The chain recombines TRBV28 with TRBJ1-3; D gene unclear. Trimming pared 5 bases from V and 4 bases from J, leaving 12 bases between. CDR1 and CDR2 from the germline V gene are MDHEN and SYDVKM. The CDR3 runs 14 residues. The CDR3 reads CASSLDLRGNTIYF. CDR3 nucleotide sequence: TGTGCCAGCAGTCTGGATTTGAGAGGAAACACCATATATTTT.

This clone was recorded once. The chain combines TRBV27 with TRBJ2-5, with 7 bases identical to TRBD1. The germline V gene encodes CDR1 MNHEY and CDR2 SMNVEV (reference sequence). The CDR3 is 14 amino acids. V trimming: 6 bases; J trimming: 0 bases; junction bases outside the gene matches: 4. The CDR3 sequence is CASRGTVYQETQYF. DNA of the CDR3: TGTGCCAGCAGAGGGACAGTGTACCAAGAGACCCAGTACTTC.

This chain connects TRBV29-1 to TRBJ2-7; 12 positions agree with TRBD1. The germline V gene has CDR1 SQVTM and CDR2 ANQGSEA. The CDR3 totals 13 residues. The ends lost 7 bases at V and 7 bases at J; junction bases unmatched: 8. This CDR3 is CSAPGQGAGEQYF. The DNA of the CDR3 is TGCAGCGCTCCGGGACAGGGGGCAGGGGAGCAGTACTTC.

J is TRBJ2-2 and V is TRBV4-3; no definite D call. Trimming removed 4 bases at V and 6 bases at J, with 9 bases between. The CDR3 sequence is 13 residues long. CDR1 LGHNA and CDR2 YSLEER come from the germline V gene. CDR3 DNA: TGCGCCAGCAGCCTGGACCGAGCCGGGGAGCTGTTTTTT. As protein: CASSLDRAGELFF.

The gene calls are TRBV2 and TRBJ2-1; D not certain. The CDR3 is 10 residues long. Trimming stripped 6 bases from V and 7 bases from J, with 4 bases between. Germline values: CDR1 SNHLY, CDR2 FYNNEI. The CDR3 sequence: CASRRNEQFF. The CDR3 nucleotides are TGTGCCAGCAGACGAAATGAGCAGTTCTTC.

This chain uses TRBV28 with TRBJ1-4, with TRBD1 matching 7 bases. From germline, CDR1 is MDHEN and CDR2 SYDVKM. The CDR3 runs 18 residues. Trimming at V came to 4 bases and at J to 0 bases, leaving 11 bases not matched to a gene. Here the CDR3 reads CASSWRQGSSATNEKLFF. In DNA, the CDR3 is TGTGCCAGCAGTTGGCGACAGGGCTCCTCCGCAACTAATGAAAAACTGTTTTTT.

The chain joins TRBV7-9 to TRBJ1-2, with D perhaps matching TRBD1 (6 bases). The CDR3 runs to 15 residues. The V and J ends lost 1 base and 4 bases respectively, with 13 bases between them. Germline CDR1 SEHNR, CDR2 FQNEAQ (reference sequence). The CDR3 loop reads CASSLGQVKVYGYTF. The DNA for the CDR3 is TGTGCCAGCAGCTTAGGACAGGTTAAGGTCTATGGCTACACCTTC.

The chain carries TRBV3-1 (or the pseudogene TRBV3-2) and TRBJ2-5; unclear D gene. CDR1 and CDR2 (germline): LGHDT, YNNKEL (reference sequence). CDR3 length: 15 residues. Trimming pared 2 bases from V and 4 bases from J, leaving 14 bases between. Written as DNA, the CDR3 is TGTGCCAGCAGCCAAAAGCCCAGCGTACCAGAGACCCAGTACTTC. Amino acids: CASSQKPSVPETQYF.

The rearrangement uses TRBV19 and TRBJ2-7; maybe TRBD1 (6 bases). V was clipped by 6 bases and J by 0 bases, with 15 bases between them. This CDR3 has 15 residues. Germline V lookup: CDR1 LNHDA, CDR2 SQIVND (reference sequence). The DNA for the CDR3 is TGTGCCAGTAGAGGGGGTGCAGGCGGCTCCTACGAGCAGTACTTC. It specifies CASRGGAGGSYEQYF.

This clone is a singleton in its sample. This sequence joins TRBV7-6 and TRBJ1-6; D unresolved. Germline CDR1 is SGHVS and CDR2 is FNYEAQ. CDR3 length: 15 amino acids. V lost 0 bases, J lost 8 bases, and 11 bases lay in between. The CDR3 spells CASSLAGRSDSPLHF. The CDR3, as DNA: TGTGCCAGCAGCTTAGCGGGCAGGAGCGATTCACCCCTCCACTTT.

The chain employs TRBV19 and TRBJ1-4; no clear D. The CDR3 loop spans 14 amino acids. Germline CDR1 and CDR2: LNHDA and SQIVND (reference sequence). Trimming removed 3 bases from V and 4 bases from J, with 9 bases in between. The CDR3: CASSIGSLNEKLFF. CDR3 nucleotides: TGTGCCAGTAGTATTGGGAGCCTTAATGAAAAACTGTTTTTT.